The 15 T cell receptor beta chains in this list originate from one sample, sequenced in a study of blood T cells in healthy people across ages (dated by TCRdb to 2013 to 2016). The protocol used for the library was 5' RACE. TCRdb records Illumina HiSeq 2500 as the sequencer. A second roughly 6 to 12 cycle PCR used a sample-barcoded 5' primer and a J-beta primer mix. The raw public reads went through TCRdb reprocessing: fastp at Q25, MiXCR clone calling, in-frame beta chains kept. Entries that share a CDR3 protein sequence are merged under the most common genes and DNA. This sample lists 1.4 million or so distinct CDR3 sequences; 35% to 45% were detected once. Of the sample, approximately 4.1% is held by the ten largest clones. The sequenced sample was blood. These receptor sequences come from a woman aged 18-35 years in good health.

The table lists this clonotype with a few counts. This chain joins TRBV20-1 and TRBJ2-7; tentatively, D is TRBD1 or TRBD2 (5 bases each). CDR3 length equals 19 residues. Germline assignment: CDR1 DFQATT and CDR2 SNEGSKA (reference sequence). Trimming pared 0 bases from V and 2 bases from J, leaving 26 bases between. DNA for the CDR3: TGCAGTGCTAGAGATCTGTCGCCTACCAGGGACCCCTACACCTACGAGCAGTACTTC. This translates into CSARDLSPTRDPYTYEQYF.

The genes are TRBV10-3 and TRBJ2-3; weak D call: TRBD1 (7 bases). The CDR3 consists of 15 residues. Deletions cut 4 bases from V and 4 bases from J, with 15 bases between. The V gene's germline CDR1 is ENHRY and CDR2 SYGVKD. The CDR3 DNA sequence: TGTGCCATCAGTGGCGGAGGGGGCGTCGCAGATACGCAGTATTTT. It translates to CAISGGGGVADTQYF.

This clonotype was observed a handful of times. The genes are TRBV29-1 and TRBJ1-2; D remains unclear. Trimming cost V 0 bases and J 8 bases, with 19 bases left between them. The CDR3 runs 15 residues. In germline, CDR1 is SQVTM, CDR2 ANQGSEA. The CDR3 reads CSVEDRGRRSRGYTF. CDR3 DNA sequence: TGCAGCGTTGAAGATCGGGGAAGGCGCAGTAGGGGCTACACCTTC.

V usage is TRBV12-5 and J usage is TRBJ2-7, with D unclear. Germline CDR1 and CDR2: LGHNT and FRNRAP. V was cut by 6 bases and J by 2 bases, with 8 bases left in between. This CDR3 comprises 12 residues. CDR3 nucleotide sequence: TGTGCTAGTGGCTCCGACCCCTACGAGCAGTACTTC. Residues: CASGSDPYEQYF.

V gene TRBV6-6 combines with J gene TRBJ1-1, with 7 nucleotides matching TRBD1. The CDR3 has 16 residues. The V segment lost 5 bases and the J segment 2 bases; nucleotides outside the gene matches: 11. Germline CDR1 and CDR2: MNHNY and SVGAGI (reference sequence). CDR3 coding DNA: TGTGCCAGCAGTAGTACGACCAGGGGGGGTAACACTGAAGCTTTCTTT. The encoded protein is CASSSTTRGGNTEAFF.

This rearrangement joins TRBV7-2 to TRBJ1-1; D is possibly TRBD1 (6 bases). The germline V gene encodes CDR1 SGHTA and CDR2 FQGNSA. V lost 6 bases to trimming and J lost 6 bases, with 14 bases between them. This CDR3 is 13 amino acids long. The CDR3, as DNA: TGTGCCAGCAGTTTGAACAGGGCTGCTGAAGCTTTCTTT. Protein product: CASSLNRAAEAFF.

This chain connects TRBV25-1 to TRBJ1-1; D is possibly TRBD1 (5 bases). Between the trimmed V and J ends, which lost 0 bases and 1 base, there was a span of 15 bases. CDR1 MGHDK and CDR2 SYGVNS come from the germline V gene. The CDR3 consists of 17 residues. CDR3 amino acids: CASSEYSGGGRNTEAFF. CDR3 coding DNA: TGTGCCAGCAGTGAATACAGTGGGGGAGGACGGAACACTGAAGCTTTCTTT.

This clonotype was seen at least ten times. The rearrangement uses TRBV12-3 or TRBV12-4 and TRBJ2-3; D remains unclear. The V end lost 3 bases, the J end lost 0 bases, and 13 bases lay between the germline ends. The CDR3 runs to 16 residues. The DNA for the CDR3 is TGTGCCAGCAGTTTCACCGCAAGATATAGCACAGATACGCAGTATTTT. As protein: CASSFTARYSTDTQYF.

This clonotype appeared many times. The genes are TRBV10-3 and TRBJ2-7, with 8 bases lining up with TRBD1. In germline, CDR1 is ENHRY, CDR2 SYGVKD. Trimming removed 9 bases from V and 5 bases from J; junction bases left unmatched: 9. This CDR3 spans 13 amino acids. As DNA, the CDR3 is TGTGCCATGGGGGACAGGCAACTGGACGAGCAGTACTTC. Translated, it gives CAMGDRQLDEQYF.

CDR3 in amino acids: CASSQEGWYQDRAREETQYF. For the CDR3, the DNA is TGCGCCAGCAGCCAAGAGGGGTGGTATCAGGACAGGGCTAGGGAAGAGACCCAGTACTTC. This sequence joins TRBV4-3 and TRBJ2-5, with 8 bases lining up with TRBD1. The CDR3 consists of 20 residues. With V trimmed by 0 bases and J by 3 bases, 18 bases remained unmatched. Germline V gene data show CDR1 as LGHNA and CDR2 as YSLEER.

This clonotype has more than one count but fewer than ten. The chain joins TRBV4-3 to TRBJ2-7; D is unresolved. V was pared by 0 bases and J by 5 bases, with 14 bases between. CDR1 is LGHNA, CDR2 YSLEER, per germline. The CDR3 covers 15 residues. As DNA, the CDR3 is TGCGCCAGCAGCCAAGATGGGCGGTTTTCTGACGAGCAGTACTTC. Translated: CASSQDGRFSDEQYF.

This clonotype was found many times. The junction shows a germline mismatch at one end, possibly a read error. The chain carries TRBV27 and TRBJ2-7, with D possibly TRBD2 on 7 matching bases. The V gene's germline CDR1 is MNHEY and CDR2 SMNVEV (reference sequence). The CDR3 is 14 residues long. CDR3 in DNA: TGCGCCAGCAGCTTTGAGGGGGGGACCTACGAGCAGTACTTC. Protein: CASSFEGGTYEQYF.

The sample holds a few counts of this clonotype. The rearrangement joins TRBV6-2 or TRBV6-3 to TRBJ1-2; no definite D call. Germline V gives CDR1 MNHEY, CDR2 SVGEGT. The CDR3 is made up of 14 amino acids. V was clipped by 0 bases and J by 3 bases, with 8 bases between them. In DNA, the CDR3 is TGTGCCAGCAGTTACTCGTACACGCACTATGGCTACACCTTC. Encoded protein: CASSYSYTHYGYTF.

V is TRBV9 and J is TRBJ2-1; 7 nucleotides align to TRBD1. The CDR3 totals 15 residues. V gave up 5 bases and J gave up 4 bases; unmatched junction bases: 9. The germline CDR1 and CDR2 sequences are SGDLS and YYNGEE. CDR3 amino acids: CASSFPGRGYNEQFF. In DNA, the CDR3 is TGTGCCAGCAGTTTCCCAGGCAGGGGGTACAATGAGCAGTTCTTC.

V gene TRBV28 combines with J gene TRBJ2-6; D unclear. V lost 5 bases, J lost 1 base, and 24 bases lay in between. CDR1 is MDHEN and CDR2 is SYDVKM in the germline V gene. The CDR3 loop spans 20 amino acids. The DNA of the CDR3 is TGTGCCAGCAGTATAGGCCGCCGAACTACCCTCGCGTCTGGGGCCAACGTCCTGACTTTC. This gives the protein CASSIGRRTTLASGANVLTF.